The TCR beta chain under discussion was sequenced for a study of beta chain features in type 1 diabetes. Overall study: The number of sorted cells examined across all samples was fewer than 110,000,000. Study findings and constraints: Sequencing of cDNA might inflate the share of cells that strongly express TCR. Junctions at VDJ sites from type 1 diabetes patients had fewer insertions and more deletions.

Cell sorting via CD45RO/CCR7/CD25/CD127/CD95/CD27 was performed to obtain CD4+ naive, central memory, regulatory and stem cell-like memory cells. The CDR3 covers 14 residues. CDR1 and CDR2 from the germline V gene are MNHNY and SVGAGI (reference sequence). The junction had 8 bases not matched to a gene; V was cut back by 8 bases and J by 4 bases. Isolated RNA was reverse transcribed in full, so expressed TCRB transcripts were sequenced. The table came from immunoSEQ multiplex PCR; TCRdb's copy has only in-frame clones and leaves some out. The table records roughly 180,000 clones, around an eighth of them present only once. Regarding this clone: The antigen is unknown.

This receptor was identified in a woman aged 18-29 years in good health. Sequencing was carried out using central memory CD4+ T cells from blood. The chain is built from TRBV6-6 and TRBJ2-1; 7 positions agree with TRBD2. CDR3 residues: CASGGRGKYNEQFF. The CDR3 nucleotides read TGTGCCAGCGGCGGGAGAGGCAAGTACAATGAGCAGTTCTTC.